One and the same sample provided the 10 T cell receptor beta chains below, sequenced in a study of identical twins (TCRdb year 2016). The library was prepared using 5' RACE. The sequencer was an Illumina HiSeq 2000. TCRdb's own reprocessing of the public reads used fastp at Q25 and MiXCR and kept productive beta chains. Under each unique CDR3 protein, matching rows form one entry showing the most common genes and DNA. Across this sample there are 250,000 to 300,000 distinct CDR3 sequences, with around 9.7% seen only once. Approximately 6.6% of the sample comes from the top ten. In addition, the sample was reused for a study of yellow fever vaccine responses in identical twins.

The material sequenced was CD8+ T cells sorted from blood. These receptor sequences come from a woman aged 18 to 35 in good health.

The V call is TRBV6-1, the J call TRBJ1-5, with D perhaps TRBD1 (5 bases). CDR3 length equals 15 residues. The V gene's germline CDR1 is MNHNS and CDR2 SASEGT. Trimming took 4 bases from V and 4 from J, leaving 14 bases between them. The DNA of the CDR3 is TGTGCCAGCAGTGCAGCCGGGACGCCAAATCAGCCCCAGCATTTT. This codes for CASSAAGTPNQPQHF.

The rearrangement joins TRBV23-1 to TRBJ2-5, with 11 nucleotides matching TRBD1. TRBV23-1 is noted as an ORF with a role that remains uncertain. V trimming: 0 bases; J trimming: 1 base; junction bases outside the gene matches: 7. This CDR3 has 18 amino acids. CDR3 protein: CASSQSPPGTGGQETQYF. The CDR3 DNA follows: TGCGCCAGCAGTCAATCACCGCCCGGGACAGGGGGCCAAGAGACCCAGTACTTC.

This chain connects TRBV20-1 to TRBJ2-3, with 9 nucleotides matching TRBD2. The CDR3 runs to 18 residues. Trimming at V came to 2 bases and at J to 3 bases, leaving 15 bases not matched to a gene. CDR1 and CDR2 from the germline V gene are DFQATT and SNEGSKA (reference sequence). The CDR3 sequence: CSARSTLTREGVTDTQYF. As DNA, the CDR3 is TGCAGTGCTAGATCCACCCTCACGCGGGAGGGAGTGACAGATACGCAGTATTTT.

V is TRBV4-3 and J is TRBJ2-1, with TRBD1 matching 9 bases. J lost 8 bases, V lost 3 bases, and 11 bases had no gene match. This CDR3 is 16 amino acids long. The germline V gene encodes CDR1 LGHNA and CDR2 YSLEER. CDR3 sequence: CASSQDRGRAIDEQFF. CDR3 nucleotides: TGCGCCAGCAGCCAGGACAGGGGTCGCGCGATAGATGAGCAGTTCTTC.

This chain uses TRBV6-4 with TRBJ2-3; possibly TRBD2 for D (6 bases). Germline V gene data show CDR1 as MRHNA and CDR2 as SNTAGT. This CDR3 contains 14 residues. With 6 bases removed from V and 2 bases from J, the gap between germline ends came to 12 bases. The CDR3 DNA sequence: TGTGCCAGCAGCCGGGACTCGAACACAGATACGCAGTATTTT. It specifies CASSRDSNTDTQYF.

Many counts were recorded for this clonotype. CDR3 sequence (DNA): TGTGCCAGCAGCTGGATTACTAGCACAGATACGCAGTATTTT. This codes for CASSWITSTDTQYF. V gene TRBV28 combines with J gene TRBJ2-3; the D is unclear. Germline CDR1 MDHEN, CDR2 SYDVKM. This CDR3 is 14 amino acids long. Trimming took off 6 bases at V and 0 bases at J, with 10 bases between the two ends.

V usage is TRBV5-6 and J usage is TRBJ1-5; 9 bases match TRBD1. The trim removed 2 bases at V and 2 bases at J, leaving 5 bases unmatched. The length of the CDR3 is 16 residues. Per germline, CDR1 SGHDT and CDR2 YYEEEE. The CDR3 DNA reads TGTGCCAGCAGCTTACAGGGGGCAGGGGGCAATCAGCCCCAGCATTTT. Residues: CASSLQGAGGNQPQHF.

This chain connects TRBV7-9 to TRBJ2-4; either TRBD1 or TRBD2 may fit D (6 bases each). Germline CDR1 is SEHNR and CDR2 is FQNEAQ (reference sequence). Trimming cost V 8 bases and J 1 base, with 18 bases left between them. The CDR3 runs to 16 residues. CDR3 nucleotides: TGTGCCAGCTCATTCGGGGGCGAGGAGGCCAAAAACATTCAGTACTTC. Amino acid sequence: CASSFGGEEAKNIQYF.

A few counts support this clonotype. This chain joins TRBV7-8 and TRBJ2-2; possibly TRBD2 for D (7 bases). The CDR3 is made up of 20 amino acids. Trimming left V 5 bases short and J 0 bases short, with 25 bases between. Germline loops: CDR1 SGHVS, CDR2 FQNEAQ. Here the CDR3 DNA reads TGTGCCAGCAGCCTAGGGGGGGTACAGGGATCTTTCGCGAACACCGGGGAGCTGTTTTTT. The encoded protein is CASSLGGVQGSFANTGELFF. The variable domain in full, completed from reference TRBV7-8 and TRBJ2-2, reads GAGVSQSPRYKVAKRGQDVALRCDPISGHVSLFWYQQALGQGPEFLTYFQNEAQLDKSGLPSDRFFAERPEGSVSTLKIQRTQQEDSAVYLCASSLGGVQGSFANTGELFFGEGSRLTVL.

This clonotype was counted a few times. The CDR3, as DNA: TGCAGTGCTAGAGATCAGGGTAGGTCCTACGAGCAGTACTTC. Residues: CSARDQGRSYEQYF. The rearrangement joins TRBV20-1 to TRBJ2-7, with D perhaps matching TRBD1 (5 bases). The CDR3 spans 14 residues. The germline gives CDR1 DFQATT, CDR2 SNEGSKA (reference sequence). V lost 0 bases, J lost 1 base, and 10 bases lay in between.